Below are 30 T cell receptor beta chains sequenced from a single sample in a study of blood T cell repertoires in COVID-19. The data were produced by immunoSEQ multiplex PCR, yet TCRdb's version contains in-frame clones alone and is incomplete. The sample yields roughly 120,000 clones, roughly 92% seen once. Sequencing used peripheral blood. Receptors were obtained from a man aged 50 or older with COVID-19, enrolled during active disease.

The chain couples TRBV28 to TRBJ2-7; D uncertain. V shed 1 base and J shed 4 bases, with 11 bases lying between them. Germline loops: CDR1 MDHEN, CDR2 SYDVKM. There are 14 residues in the CDR3. The CDR3 loop reads CASSLFPPGYEQYF. The CDR3 DNA follows: TGTGCCAGCAGTTTATTCCCTCCAGGATACGAGCAGTACTTC.

Here the CDR3 reads CASSGTGMSGYTF. The CDR3 DNA reads as TGTGCCAGCAGTGGGACAGGGATGTCTGGCTACACCTTC. This chain links TRBV27 with TRBJ1-2; 9 nucleotides line up with TRBD1. The germline gives CDR1 MNHEY, CDR2 SMNVEV (reference sequence). V shed 5 bases and J 7 bases; nucleotides not matched to a gene: 5. The CDR3 contains 13 residues.

The chain couples TRBV12-3 or TRBV12-4 to TRBJ2-1, with D hard to call. V dropped 1 base and J dropped 8 bases, with 3 bases sitting between them. The CDR3 runs 11 residues. The CDR3 reads CASSLVYEQFF. The CDR3, as DNA: TGTGCCAGCAGTTTAGTATATGAGCAGTTCTTC.

This chain joins TRBV5-1 and TRBJ2-1; D unresolved. Germline CDR1 is SGHRS and CDR2 is YFSETQ. This CDR3 spans 14 amino acids. Trimming removed 0 bases from V and 5 bases from J, with 9 bases in between. The CDR3 DNA follows: TGCGCCAGCAGCTTGGCCGCGGCAAACAATGAGCAGTTCTTC. This sequence encodes CASSLAAANNEQFF.

Here the CDR3 DNA reads TGTGCCAGCAGCTCATCCCGGGACAGCCATCTCCCCGATGAGCAGTTCTTC. Residues: CASSSSRDSHLPDEQFF. The chain recombines TRBV28 with TRBJ2-1, with 7 bases matching TRBD1. This CDR3 is 17 amino acids long. The V gene's germline CDR1 is MDHEN and CDR2 SYDVKM. Trimming cost V 6 bases and J 8 bases; bases outside gene matches: 19.

The chain joins TRBV5-5 to TRBJ1-3; 7 bases match TRBD1. The germline V gene encodes CDR1 SGHKS and CDR2 YYEKEE (reference sequence). This CDR3 region has 15 residues. Trimming removed 4 bases from V and 2 bases from J; junction bases left unmatched: 6. Written as DNA, the CDR3 is TGTGCCAGCAGCGCCTGGACAGGCCCTGGAAACACCATATATTTT. It encodes CASSAWTGPGNTIYF.

V usage is TRBV11-3 and J usage is TRBJ2-7; 8 nucleotides align to TRBD1. Looked up from germline, CDR1 is SGHNT and CDR2 is YENEEA. V was pared by 0 bases and J by 3 bases, with 13 bases of the junction left unmatched. This CDR3 is built from 18 residues. CDR3 loop: CASSLDGDRSYLNYEQYV. CDR3 nucleotides: TGTGCCAGCAGCTTAGACGGGGACAGGTCTTACCTAAACTACGAGCAGTACGTC.

V usage is TRBV6-6 and J usage is TRBJ1-4, with 9 bases that match TRBD1. J lost 7 bases, V lost 6 bases, and 9 bases had no gene match. Germline CDR1 MNHNY, CDR2 SVGAGI (reference sequence). This CDR3 is 15 amino acids long. The CDR3 loop reads CASRDFGTGSEKLFF. For the CDR3, the DNA is TGTGCCAGCAGGGACTTCGGGACAGGGAGTGAAAAACTGTTTTTT.

This sequence joins TRBV19 and TRBJ2-2; 9 positions match TRBD1. Germline trimming cut 6 bases from V and 6 bases from J; bases unmatched to any gene: 5. This CDR3 spans 14 amino acids. The germline V gene has CDR1 LNHDA and CDR2 SQIVND (reference sequence). For the CDR3, the DNA is TGTGCCAGTAGACGGGACAGGGACGCCGGGGAGCTGTTTTTT. As protein: CASRRDRDAGELFF. The full variable domain, its missing parts supplied by reference TRBV19 and TRBJ2-2, is DGGITQSPKYLFRKEGQNVTLSCEQNLNHDAMYWYRQDPGQGLRLIYYSQIVNDFQKGDIAEGYSVSREKKESFPLTVTSAQKNPTAFYLCASRRDRDAGELFFGEGSRLTVL.

V usage is TRBV7-9 and J usage is TRBJ2-1; TRBD2 might be the D (6 bases). The V end was cut by 2 bases, the J end by 5 bases, with 16 bases between. Germline-derived CDR1 and CDR2 are SEHNR and FQNEAQ (reference sequence). The CDR3 is 16 residues long. CDR3 sequence reads: CASSLFGGADHNEQFF. CDR3 sequence (DNA): TGTGCCAGCAGCTTATTTGGCGGGGCGGACCACAATGAGCAGTTCTTC.

The rearrangement links TRBV3-1 (or the pseudogene TRBV3-2) to TRBJ2-3, with 7 nucleotides matching TRBD2. After removal of 2 bases from V and 1 base from J, the junction contained 6 bases not matched to a gene. Germline V lookup: CDR1 LGHDT, CDR2 YNNKEL (reference sequence). This CDR3 region has 16 residues. The CDR3 loop is CASSQSTAGRTDTQYF. The CDR3 DNA reads as TGTGCCAGCAGCCAAAGCACAGCGGGACGCACAGATACGCAGTATTTT.

This chain joins TRBV28 and TRBJ2-1; the D gene is possibly TRBD2 (5 bases). V was pared by 6 bases and J by 0 bases, with 9 bases between. Germline loops: CDR1 MDHEN, CDR2 SYDVKM. The CDR3 spans 14 residues. CDR3 coding DNA: TGTGCCAGCAGATCTACTAGCTCCTACAATGAGCAGTTCTTC. This sequence encodes CASRSTSSYNEQFF.

The rearrangement links TRBV6-5 to TRBJ1-3, with D uncertain. V was pared by 5 bases and J by 0 bases, with 11 bases between. Germline assignment: CDR1 MNHEY and CDR2 SVGAGI. The CDR3 runs 15 residues. The chain's CDR3 is CASSLTVSSGNTIYF. The CDR3 DNA is TGTGCCAGCAGTCTAACAGTGAGCTCTGGAAACACCATATATTTT.

This rearrangement joins TRBV2 to TRBJ2-1; 8 nucleotides agree with TRBD2. Per germline, CDR1 SNHLY and CDR2 FYNNEI. The CDR3 totals 14 residues. Trimming took 9 bases from V and 6 from J; bases not matched to a gene: 10. The CDR3 protein is CASKLAGLSNEQFF. CDR3 nucleotide sequence: TGTGCCAGTAAATTAGCGGGACTGAGCAATGAGCAGTTCTTC.

The chain carries TRBV9 and TRBJ2-3; D is possibly TRBD2 (5 bases). The length of the CDR3 is 15 residues. V lost 0 bases, J lost 2 bases, and 10 bases lay in between. CDR1 is SGDLS, CDR2 YYNGEE, per germline. The CDR3 coding sequence is TGTGCCAGCAGCGTAGAAGCGGTCTCCACAGATACGCAGTATTTT. This encodes CASSVEAVSTDTQYF. Complete variable domain (other parts from reference TRBV9 and TRBJ2-3): DSGVTQTPKHLITATGQRVTLRCSPRSGDLSVYWYQQSLDQGLQFLIQYYNGEERAKGNILERFSAQQFPDLHSELNLSSLELGDSALYFCASSVEAVSTDTQYFGPGTRLTVL.

This chain uses TRBV10-3 with TRBJ1-5; 7 positions match TRBD1. Germline CDR1 and CDR2: ENHRY and SYGVKD. The J segment lost 0 bases and the V segment lost 2 bases, leaving 7 bases of the junction unmatched. The CDR3 is 17 residues long. The CDR3 nucleotides are TGTGCCATCAGTGAGCGGGACAGCACGTATAGCAATCAGCCCCAGCATTTT. This translates into CAISERDSTYSNQPQHF.

This clone was detected a few times. The chain couples TRBV10-1 to TRBJ2-2, with unresolved D. Germline CDR1 is WNHNN and CDR2 is SYGVQD (reference sequence). The CDR3 extends over 13 amino acids. The ends were cut back, 5 bases at V and 5 bases at J, with 9 bases in the middle. The CDR3, as DNA: TGCGCCAGCAGTCCCGCGGCAACCGGGGAGCTGTTTTTT. Its protein product is CASSPAATGELFF.

This clone came up once. This chain joins TRBV19 and TRBJ2-2; perhaps TRBD2 as D (5 bases). In germline, CDR1 is LNHDA, CDR2 SQIVND (reference sequence). Deletions cut 5 bases from V and 6 bases from J, with 7 bases between. The CDR3 loop spans 12 amino acids. The CDR3 DNA is TGTGCCAGTAGTTCCGGGGCCGGGGAGCTGTTTTTT. Translation gives CASSSGAGELFF.

This chain joins TRBV12-1 and TRBJ2-7; the table calls TRBD2, which could not be checked here. TRBV12-1 is a pseudogene. The CDR3 spans 17 residues. In DNA, the CDR3 is TGTGCCAGCAGCTCCGGGACTAGCGGGAGGGCCTCCTACGAGCAGTACTTC. Its translation: CASSSGTSGRASYEQYF.

The J gene is TRBJ2-1, the V gene TRBV7-9, with 7 bases that match TRBD1. Germline CDR1 reads SEHNR; CDR2 reads FQNEAQ (reference sequence). Trimming took 5 bases from V and 7 from J; bases not matched to a gene: 11. CDR3 length equals 15 residues. The CDR3 region is CASSHLQGTRNEQFF. For the CDR3, the DNA is TGTGCCAGCAGCCACTTACAGGGGACGAGGAATGAGCAGTTCTTC. The complete variable domain, with remaining parts taken from reference TRBV7-9 and TRBJ2-1, reads DTGVSQNPRHKITKRGQNVTFRCDPISEHNRLYWYRQTLGQGPEFLTYFQNEAQLEKSRLLSDRFSAERPKGSFSTLEIQRTEQGDSAMYLCASSHLQGTRNEQFFGPGTRLTVL.

Here the CDR3 reads CASSLIAGGPGNEQFF. The CDR3 DNA is TGCGCCAGCAGCTTGATAGCGGGAGGGCCGGGTAATGAGCAGTTCTTC. The rearrangement joins TRBV5-1 to TRBJ2-1; 11 nucleotides agree with TRBD2. This CDR3 region has 16 residues. Per germline, CDR1 SGHRS and CDR2 YFSETQ. Trimming removed 1 base from V and 7 bases from J; junction bases left unmatched: 7. Full variable domain (missing parts from reference TRBV5-1 and TRBJ2-1): KAGVTQTPRYLIKTRGQQVTLSCSPISGHRSVSWYQQTPGQGLQFLFEYFSETQRNKGNFPGRFSGRQFSNSRSEMNVSTLELGDSALYLCASSLIAGGPGNEQFFGPGTRLTVL.

The chain couples TRBV5-1 to TRBJ2-2; D might be TRBD1 (5 bases). The CDR3 runs 14 residues. Germline CDR1 SGHRS, CDR2 YFSETQ. The ends were cut back, 2 bases at V and 3 bases at J, with 8 bases in the middle. CDR3: CASSLQVDTGELFF. The CDR3 coding sequence is TGCGCCAGCAGCTTACAGGTGGACACCGGGGAGCTGTTTTTT.

This chain connects TRBV3-1 (or the pseudogene TRBV3-2) to TRBJ1-4; TRBD1 matches 7 bases. This CDR3 region has 19 residues. CDR1 is LGHDT, CDR2 YNNKEL, per germline (reference sequence). J was trimmed by 0 bases and V by 0 bases; bases with no gene match: 10. The CDR3 loop is CASSQEGEGGHATNEKLFF. CDR3 coding DNA: TGTGCCAGCAGCCAAGAAGGCGAAGGGGGCCACGCAACTAATGAAAAACTGTTTTTT.

The genes are TRBV6-5 and TRBJ1-2, with TRBD1 identical over 8 bases. The length of the CDR3 is 12 residues. Germline V lookup: CDR1 MNHEY, CDR2 SVGAGI. V dropped 6 bases and J dropped 10; count of bases not matched to a gene: 7. The CDR3 DNA reads TGTGCCAGCAGCTCGGGACAGGATAACTACACCTTC. This encodes CASSSGQDNYTF.

The rearrangement joins TRBV6-5 to TRBJ1-1, with no clear D. The CDR3 totals 13 residues. Trimming took off 8 bases at V and 1 base at J, with 11 bases between the two ends. Germline-derived CDR1 and CDR2 are MNHEY and SVGAGI. The CDR3 DNA follows: TGTGCCAGCCAGCGGGTAGGGAACACTGAAGCTTTCTTT. As protein: CASQRVGNTEAFF.

As DNA, the CDR3 is TGTGCCAGTAGTATTGGACAGATTTACAATGAGCAGTTCTTC. Encoded protein: CASSIGQIYNEQFF. V gene TRBV19 combines with J gene TRBJ2-1, with D perhaps matching TRBD1 (6 bases). V lost 3 bases and J 4 bases, leaving 10 bases between the germline ends. This CDR3 is built from 14 residues. The germline V gene has CDR1 LNHDA and CDR2 SQIVND (reference sequence).

This chain links TRBV10-3 with TRBJ2-2; D gene uncertain. The CDR3 extends over 11 amino acids. V gave up 5 bases and J gave up 7 bases, with 5 bases separating them. Looked up from germline, CDR1 is ENHRY and CDR2 is SYGVKD. The CDR3 protein is CAISQNGELFF. The DNA for the CDR3 is TGTGCCATCAGTCAAAACGGGGAGCTGTTTTTT.

This chain links TRBV5-4 with TRBJ2-5, with a weak D call TRBD1 (6 bases). The CDR3 runs 15 residues. The germline CDR1 and CDR2 sequences are SGHNT and YYREEE (reference sequence). V lost 6 bases, J lost 3 bases, and 18 bases lay in between. CDR3 nucleotides: TGTGCCAGCACCGAAAGGGGACAACACAAAGAGACCCAGTACTTC. It yields the protein CASTERGQHKETQYF.

The CDR3 nucleotides are TGTGCCAGCAGCTTAACAGGGAAATACTATGGCTACACCTTC. Residues: CASSLTGKYYGYTF. V and J are TRBV5-4 and TRBJ1-2, with D possibly matching TRBD1 (6 bases). CDR1 and CDR2 from the germline V gene are SGHNT and YYREEE (reference sequence). Trimming removed 2 bases from V and 3 bases from J, with 11 bases in between. The CDR3 spans 14 residues.

V and J are TRBV4-3 and TRBJ1-6; TRBD1 is a possible D gene (5 bases). The ends were cut back, 0 bases at V and 7 bases at J, with 10 bases in the middle. The CDR3 totals 15 residues. CDR1 is LGHNA and CDR2 is YSLEER in the germline V gene. This CDR3 is CASSQDLGVNSPLHF. The CDR3 bases are TGCGCCAGCAGCCAAGATTTAGGGGTCAATTCACCCCTCCACTTT.